This TCR beta chain was identified in a study of T cell changes during pregnancy in multiple sclerosis (dated by TCRdb to about 2019). Some background on the complete study: The study examined how the T cell repertoire changed over the course of pregnancy in women with multiple sclerosis.

At the junction V is shortened by 1 base and J by 4 bases, with 10 bases in between. The CDR3 spans 14 residues, from the cysteine through the phenylalanine. Of the read, only the CDR3 DNA is kept; its 42 bases are in frame from base 1. The germline V gene provides CDR1 LGHNA and CDR2 YSLEER. On this clone itself: Its binding antigen is unknown. No much larger clone is present one base from it, and per-base qualities are unavailable.

Libraries came from the immunoSEQ multiplex PCR assay. The table was pulled from immuneACCESS by TCRdb, which kept in-frame rearrangements only. Such tables lose some clones; where checked, under half of the loss comes from unresolved V genes, and the rest has no known cause. The table for this sample lists tens of thousands of clones; 80% to 95% of them were counted only once. In total, the top ten clones hold about 0.45% of the sample. The V and J genes are TRBV4-3 and TRBJ1-2; too little of a D gene remains to name it. The clonotype comes from a female donor in good health, enrolled as a control in a pregnancy study. The sequences come from CD4+ T cells from peripheral blood mononuclear cells, collected in the third trimester of pregnancy. The DNA reads as follows: TGCGCCAGCAGCCAAGTTTACAGTCCCTATGGCTACACCTTC. It encodes CASSQVYSPYGYTF.